The text below deals with one TCR beta chain. Sequencing used immunoSEQ multiplex PCR; TCRdb keeps in-frame clones, though not all of them. The table includes roughly 90,000 clones, approximately 90% detected once. This record comes from a study of T cell changes during pregnancy in multiple sclerosis. Per the germline V gene, CDR1 is GTSNPN and CDR2 is SVGIG (reference sequence). The V and J ends lost 3 bases and 8 bases, in that order; junction bases with no gene match: 6. The CDR3 totals 13 residues. The rearrangement links TRBV30 to TRBJ1-2, with 10 bases lining up with TRBD1. The clonotype comes from a female donor with multiple sclerosis, enrolled in a pregnancy study. This material consisted of peripheral blood, taken before pregnancy. The CDR3 is CAWRLTGGGGYTF. The CDR3 DNA follows: TGTGCCTGGAGGTTGACAGGGGGCGGGGGCTACACCTTC.